The source of this T cell receptor (beta chain) is a study of blood T cell repertoires in COVID-19. Study overall: Samples taken during acute and convalescent COVID-19 were collected in the United States, Italy and Spain. From T cells, B-cell-depleted T cells, or PBMCs came the material, which was cDNA or gDNA.

Original processing methods: Reference gene primer amplification in the assay estimated nucleated cell counts. Assay used: immunoSEQ multiplex PCR; TCRdb lists only in-frame clones, some missing. That table is the source of V, J and clone size, and D and trimming were worked out from the DNA. Of around 100,000 clones listed, approximately 85% are singletons. V was trimmed by 8 bases and J by 7 bases, leaving 15 bases between them. There are 13 residues in the CDR3. Per germline, CDR1 MDHEN and CDR2 SYDVKM. The sequence derives from a man aged 65-85 years with acute or convalescent COVID-19. Sequences were obtained from peripheral blood. V and J are TRBV28 and TRBJ2-4, with D maybe TRBD2 (5 bases). The CDR3 sequence is CASYGGLGNIQYF. CDR3 nucleotide sequence: TGTGCCAGCTATGGAGGTTTGGGGAACATTCAGTACTTC.